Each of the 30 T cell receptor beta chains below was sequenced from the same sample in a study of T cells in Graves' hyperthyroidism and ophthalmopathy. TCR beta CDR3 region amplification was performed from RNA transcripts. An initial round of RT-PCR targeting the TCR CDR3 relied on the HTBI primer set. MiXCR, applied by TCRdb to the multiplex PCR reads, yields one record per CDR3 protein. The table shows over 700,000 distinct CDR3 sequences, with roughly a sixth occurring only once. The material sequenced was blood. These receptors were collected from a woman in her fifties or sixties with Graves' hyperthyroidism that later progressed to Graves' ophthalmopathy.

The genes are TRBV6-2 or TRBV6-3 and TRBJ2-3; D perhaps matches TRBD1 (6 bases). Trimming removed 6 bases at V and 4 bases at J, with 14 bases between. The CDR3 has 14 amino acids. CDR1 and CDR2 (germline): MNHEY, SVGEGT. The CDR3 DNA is TGTGCCAGCAGGTACAGGGATGGCTCAGATACGCAGTATTTT. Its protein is CASRYRDGSDTQYF.

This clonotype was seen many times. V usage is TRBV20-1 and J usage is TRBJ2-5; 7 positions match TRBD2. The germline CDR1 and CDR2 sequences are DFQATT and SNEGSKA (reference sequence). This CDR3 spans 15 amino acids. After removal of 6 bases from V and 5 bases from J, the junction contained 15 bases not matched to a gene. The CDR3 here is CSATPSDSGVETQYF. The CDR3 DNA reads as TGCAGTGCAACCCCCTCTGACAGCGGGGTGGAGACCCAGTACTTC.

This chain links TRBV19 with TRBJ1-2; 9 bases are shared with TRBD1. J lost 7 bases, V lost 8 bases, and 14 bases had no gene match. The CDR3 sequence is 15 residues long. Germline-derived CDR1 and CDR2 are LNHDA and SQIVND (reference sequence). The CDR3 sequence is CASFDGFGDRAGYTF. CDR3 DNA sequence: TGTGCCAGTTTCGACGGCTTTGGGGACAGGGCTGGCTACACCTTC.

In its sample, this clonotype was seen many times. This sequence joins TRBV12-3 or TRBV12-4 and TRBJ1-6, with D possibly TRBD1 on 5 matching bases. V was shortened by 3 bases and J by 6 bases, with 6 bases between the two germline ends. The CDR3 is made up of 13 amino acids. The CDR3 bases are TGTGCCAGCAGTTTTAGGGGTAATTCACCCCTCCACTTT. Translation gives CASSFRGNSPLHF.

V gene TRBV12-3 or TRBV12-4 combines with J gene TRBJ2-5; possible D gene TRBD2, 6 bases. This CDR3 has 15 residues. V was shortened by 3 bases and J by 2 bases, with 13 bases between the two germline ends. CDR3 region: CASSLAGPRQETQYF. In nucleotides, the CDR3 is TGTGCCAGCAGTTTGGCGGGGCCTCGTCAAGAGACCCAGTACTTC.

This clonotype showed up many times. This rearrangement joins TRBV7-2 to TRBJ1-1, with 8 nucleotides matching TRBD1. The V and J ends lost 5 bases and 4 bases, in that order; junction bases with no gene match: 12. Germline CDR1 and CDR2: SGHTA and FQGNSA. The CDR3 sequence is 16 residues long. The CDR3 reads CASSASPDRGGTEAFF. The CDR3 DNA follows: TGTGCCAGCAGCGCTTCCCCAGACAGGGGAGGCACTGAAGCTTTCTTT.

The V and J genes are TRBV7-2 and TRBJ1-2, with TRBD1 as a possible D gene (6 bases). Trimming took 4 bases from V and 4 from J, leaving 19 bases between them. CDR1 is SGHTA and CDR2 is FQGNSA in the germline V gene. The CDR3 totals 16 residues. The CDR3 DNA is TGTGCCAGCAGCTCCGGACAGACGACCCTCTTCTATGGCTACACCTTC. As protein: CASSSGQTTLFYGYTF.

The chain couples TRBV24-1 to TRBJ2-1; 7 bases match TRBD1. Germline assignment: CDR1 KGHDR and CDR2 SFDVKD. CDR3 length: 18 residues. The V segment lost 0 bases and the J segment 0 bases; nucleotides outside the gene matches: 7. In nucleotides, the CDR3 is TGTGCCACCAGTGATTTGGGTACAGGGGTTAGCTCCTACAATGAGCAGTTCTTC. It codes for CATSDLGTGVSSYNEQFF.

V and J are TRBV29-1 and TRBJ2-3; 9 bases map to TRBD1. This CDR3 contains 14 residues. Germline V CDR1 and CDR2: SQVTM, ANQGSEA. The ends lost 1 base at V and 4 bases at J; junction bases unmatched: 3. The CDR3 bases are TGCAGCGTTGAAGGACAGGGGGTCCCAGATACGCAGTATTTT. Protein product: CSVEGQGVPDTQYF.

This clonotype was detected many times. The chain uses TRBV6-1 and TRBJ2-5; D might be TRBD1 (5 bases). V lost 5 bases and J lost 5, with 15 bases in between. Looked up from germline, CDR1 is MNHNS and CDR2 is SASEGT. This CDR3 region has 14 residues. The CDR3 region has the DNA TGTGCCAGCAGTACCCAGGGTTCTCCGGAGACCCAGTACTTC. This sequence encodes CASSTQGSPETQYF.

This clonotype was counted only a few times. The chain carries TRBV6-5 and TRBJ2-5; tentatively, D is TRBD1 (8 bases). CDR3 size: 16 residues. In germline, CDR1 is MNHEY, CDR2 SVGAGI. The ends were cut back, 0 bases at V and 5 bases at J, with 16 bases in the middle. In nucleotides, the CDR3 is TGTGCCAGCAGTTACTCGTCGGACAGGGAGGGGGAGACCCAGTACTTC. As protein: CASSYSSDREGETQYF.

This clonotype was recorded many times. CDR3 in DNA: TGTGCCAGCAGTGAAGGGGTTAGCAATCAGCCCCAGCATTTT. Translation gives CASSEGVSNQPQHF. The rearrangement uses TRBV2 and TRBJ1-5; D is undetermined. CDR1 and CDR2 (germline): SNHLY, FYNNEI. V lost 1 base, J lost 0 bases, and 4 bases lay in between. This CDR3 has 14 amino acids.

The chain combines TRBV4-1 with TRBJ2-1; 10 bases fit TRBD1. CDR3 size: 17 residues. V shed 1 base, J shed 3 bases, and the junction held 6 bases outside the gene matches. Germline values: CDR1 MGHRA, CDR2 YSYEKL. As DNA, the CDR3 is TGCGCCAGCAGCCAAGCAGGACAGGGGGTCTACTACAATGAGCAGTTCTTC. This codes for CASSQAGQGVYYNEQFF.

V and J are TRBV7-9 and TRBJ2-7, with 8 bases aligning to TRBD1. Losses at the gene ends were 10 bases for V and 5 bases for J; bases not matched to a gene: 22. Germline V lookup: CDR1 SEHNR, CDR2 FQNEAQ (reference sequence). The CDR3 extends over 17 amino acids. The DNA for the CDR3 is TGTGCCATCCAGCAAAGGGTCCCCCGGACAGGGTCGAACGAGCAGTACTTC. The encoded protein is CAIQQRVPRTGSNEQYF.

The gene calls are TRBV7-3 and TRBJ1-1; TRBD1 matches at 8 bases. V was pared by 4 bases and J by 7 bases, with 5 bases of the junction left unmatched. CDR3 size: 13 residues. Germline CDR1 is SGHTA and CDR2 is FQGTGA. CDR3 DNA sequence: TGTGCCAGCAGCTCATCAGGGGGCGGTGAAGCTTTCTTT. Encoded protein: CASSSSGGGEAFF. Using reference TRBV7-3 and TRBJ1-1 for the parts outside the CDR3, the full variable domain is GAGVSQTPSNKVTEKGKYVELRCDPISGHTALYWYRQSLGQGPEFLIYFQGTGAADDSGLPNDRFFAVRPEGSVSTLKIQRTERGDSAVYLCASSSSGGGEAFFGQGTRLTVV.

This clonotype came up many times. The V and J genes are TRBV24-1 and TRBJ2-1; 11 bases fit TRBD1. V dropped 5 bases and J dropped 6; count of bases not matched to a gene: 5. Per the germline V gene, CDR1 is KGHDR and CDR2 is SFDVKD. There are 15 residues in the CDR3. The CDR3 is CATSVGTGGFNEQFF. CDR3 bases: TGTGCCACCAGTGTCGGGACAGGGGGTTTCAATGAGCAGTTCTTC.

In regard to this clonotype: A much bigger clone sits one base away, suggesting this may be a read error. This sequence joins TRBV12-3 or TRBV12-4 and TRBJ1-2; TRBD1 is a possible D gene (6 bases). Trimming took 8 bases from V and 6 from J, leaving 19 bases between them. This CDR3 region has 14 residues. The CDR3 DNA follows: TGTGCCAGCGGCCGGGACAAGGGGCTTCATGGCTACACCTTC. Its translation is CASGRDKGLHGYTF.

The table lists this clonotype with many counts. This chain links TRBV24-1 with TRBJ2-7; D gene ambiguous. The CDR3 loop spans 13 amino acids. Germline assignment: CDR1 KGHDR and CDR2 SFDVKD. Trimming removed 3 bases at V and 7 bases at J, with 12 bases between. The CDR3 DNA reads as TGTGCCACCAGTGATAGGTGGATCGGAGAGCAGTACTTC. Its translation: CATSDRWIGEQYF.

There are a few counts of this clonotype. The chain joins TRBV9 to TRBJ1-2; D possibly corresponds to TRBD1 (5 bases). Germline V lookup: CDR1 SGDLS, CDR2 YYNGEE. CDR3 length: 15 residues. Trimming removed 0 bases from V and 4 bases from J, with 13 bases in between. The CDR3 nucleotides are TGTGCCAGCAGCGTAGGGGTCAGGGCTTTCTATGGCTACACCTTC. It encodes CASSVGVRAFYGYTF.

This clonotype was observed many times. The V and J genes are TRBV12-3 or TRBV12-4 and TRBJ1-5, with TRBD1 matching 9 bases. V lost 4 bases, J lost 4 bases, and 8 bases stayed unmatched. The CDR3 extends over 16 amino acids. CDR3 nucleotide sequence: TGTGCCAGCAGTTACCTGACCGGGACAGGGAATCAGCCCCAGCATTTT. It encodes CASSYLTGTGNQPQHF.

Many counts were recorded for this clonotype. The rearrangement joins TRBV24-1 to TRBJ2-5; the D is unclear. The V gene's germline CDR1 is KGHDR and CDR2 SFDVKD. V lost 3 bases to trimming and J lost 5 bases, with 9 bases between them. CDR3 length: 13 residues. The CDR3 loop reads CATSDPGLETQYF. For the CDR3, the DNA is TGTGCCACCAGTGATCCAGGTCTCGAGACCCAGTACTTC.

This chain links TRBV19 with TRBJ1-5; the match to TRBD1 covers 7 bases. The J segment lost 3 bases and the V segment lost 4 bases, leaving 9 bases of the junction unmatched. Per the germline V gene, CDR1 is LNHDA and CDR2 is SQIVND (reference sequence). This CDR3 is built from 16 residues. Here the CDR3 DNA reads TGTGCCAGTAGTAATGGAGGGGGCTATATCAATCAGCCCCAGCATTTT. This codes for CASSNGGGYINQPQHF.

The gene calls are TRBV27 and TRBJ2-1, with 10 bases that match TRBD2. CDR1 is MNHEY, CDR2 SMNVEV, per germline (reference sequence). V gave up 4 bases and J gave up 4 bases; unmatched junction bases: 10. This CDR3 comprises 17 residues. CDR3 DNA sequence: TGTGCCAGCAGTTCCCTACTAGCGGGGCTCGTGTACAATGAGCAGTTCTTC. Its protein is CASSSLLAGLVYNEQFF.

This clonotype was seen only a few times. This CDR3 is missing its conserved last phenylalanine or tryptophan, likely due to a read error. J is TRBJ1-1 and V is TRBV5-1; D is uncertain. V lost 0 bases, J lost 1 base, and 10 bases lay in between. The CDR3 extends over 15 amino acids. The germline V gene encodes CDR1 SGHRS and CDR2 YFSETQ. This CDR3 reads CASSLGPAENTEAFI. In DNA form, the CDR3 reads TGCGCCAGCAGCTTGGGGCCCGCCGAGAACACTGAAGCTTTCATT.

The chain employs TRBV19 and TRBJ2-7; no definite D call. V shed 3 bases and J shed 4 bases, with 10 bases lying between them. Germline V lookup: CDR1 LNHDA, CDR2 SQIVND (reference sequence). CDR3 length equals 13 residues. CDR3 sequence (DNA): TGTGCCAGTAGTATTTCAGCAGGTTACGAGCAGTACTTC. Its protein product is CASSISAGYEQYF.

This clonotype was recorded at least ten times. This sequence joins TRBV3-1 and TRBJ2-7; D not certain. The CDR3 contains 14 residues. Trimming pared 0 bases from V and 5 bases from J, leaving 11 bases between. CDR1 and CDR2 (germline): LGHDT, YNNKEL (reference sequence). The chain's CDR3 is CASSQDRVGNEQYF. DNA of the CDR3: TGTGCCAGCAGCCAAGATCGGGTGGGCAACGAGCAGTACTTC.

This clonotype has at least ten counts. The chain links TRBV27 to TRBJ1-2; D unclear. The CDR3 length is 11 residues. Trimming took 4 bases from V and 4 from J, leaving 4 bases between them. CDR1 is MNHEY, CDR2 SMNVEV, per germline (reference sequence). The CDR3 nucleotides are TGTGCCAGCAGTTCGGGCTATGGCTACACCTTC. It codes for CASSSGYGYTF.

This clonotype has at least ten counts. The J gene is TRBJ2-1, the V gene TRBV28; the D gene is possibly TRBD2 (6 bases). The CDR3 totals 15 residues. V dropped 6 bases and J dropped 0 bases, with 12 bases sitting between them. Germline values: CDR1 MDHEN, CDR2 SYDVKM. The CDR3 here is CASRSHGSSYNEQFF. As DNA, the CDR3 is TGTGCCAGCAGAAGCCACGGGAGCTCCTACAATGAGCAGTTCTTC.

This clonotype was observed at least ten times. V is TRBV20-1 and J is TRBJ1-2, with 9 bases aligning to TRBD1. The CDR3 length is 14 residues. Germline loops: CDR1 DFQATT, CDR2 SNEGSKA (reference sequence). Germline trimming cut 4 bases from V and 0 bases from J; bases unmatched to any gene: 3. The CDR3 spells CSATGTGSNYGYTF. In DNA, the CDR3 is TGCAGTGCTACCGGGACAGGGTCTAACTATGGCTACACCTTC.

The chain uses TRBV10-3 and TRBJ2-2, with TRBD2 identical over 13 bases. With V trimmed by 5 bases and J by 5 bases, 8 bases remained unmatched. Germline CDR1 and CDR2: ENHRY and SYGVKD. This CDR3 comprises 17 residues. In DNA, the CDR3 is TGTGCCATCAGTTTACTAGCGGGGGGGCCGCGTACCGGGGAGCTGTTTTTT. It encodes CAISLLAGGPRTGELFF.